This record covers a single TCR beta chain. This record comes from a study of T cell responses to AZD1222 COVID-19 vaccine. V was trimmed by 4 bases and J by 9 bases, leaving 13 bases between them. This CDR3 is 12 amino acids long. In germline, CDR1 is SQVTM, CDR2 ANQGSEA. Libraries were prepared by immunoSEQ multiplex PCR; TCRdb keeps only in-frame clonotypes and omits some of them. The sample shows 130,000 to 150,000 clones, around 91% of them seen only once. Source: peripheral blood, taken on day 0 of AZD1222 vaccination. The TCR was taken from an adult in good health. The chain joins TRBV29-1 to TRBJ2-4; D may correspond to TRBD1 or TRBD2 (7 bases each). The CDR3 sequence is CSVGEGATIQYF. The DNA for the CDR3 is TGCAGCGTTGGGGAGGGGGCAACCATTCAGTACTTC.